What follows are 23 T cell receptor beta chains derived from one specimen sequenced in a study of blood T cell repertoires in COVID-19. Sequencing was performed with immunoSEQ multiplex PCR; in TCRdb, only in-frame clones are kept and a portion is missing. Altogether fewer than 20,000 clones are present, around 82% being singletons, with the ten largest covering roughly a fifth. The sequencing sample was made of peripheral blood. These receptor sequences come from an elderly man with active COVID-19.

V is TRBV19 and J is TRBJ2-5; D unclear. Germline CDR1 reads LNHDA; CDR2 reads SQIVND (reference sequence). CDR3 size: 14 residues. The V and J ends lost 1 base and 3 bases respectively, with 9 bases between them. CDR3 sequence (DNA): TGTGCCAGTAGTATAGGGAAGCGTAAAGAGACCCAGTACTTC. Translated: CASSIGKRKETQYF. Full variable domain (missing parts from reference TRBV19 and TRBJ2-5): DGGITQSPKYLFRKEGQNVTLSCEQNLNHDAMYWYRQDPGQGLRLIYYSQIVNDFQKGDIAEGYSVSREKKESFPLTVTSAQKNPTAFYLCASSIGKRKETQYFGPGTRLLVL.

The genes are TRBV10-3 and TRBJ2-7; D unresolved. The CDR3 length is 12 residues. The germline V gene has CDR1 ENHRY and CDR2 SYGVKD. V shed 6 bases and J shed 5 bases, with 11 bases lying between them. The CDR3 DNA reads TGTGCCATCAGCCACCTGGCGGACGAGCAGTACTTC. Translating gives CAISHLADEQYF.

J is TRBJ1-5 and V is TRBV9; maybe TRBD1 (5 bases). Germline values: CDR1 SGDLS, CDR2 YYNGEE. Trimming removed 0 bases from V and 2 bases from J, with 9 bases in between. The CDR3 has 15 amino acids. DNA of the CDR3: TGTGCCAGCAGCGTAGGTAGGGGCGGCAATCAGCCCCAGCATTTT. This gives the protein CASSVGRGGNQPQHF.

This clone was seen more than once but under ten times. This chain connects TRBV18 to TRBJ1-5; D not certain. CDR1 and CDR2 from the germline V gene are KGHSH and LQKENI. Trimming removed 3 bases from V and 2 bases from J, with 5 bases in between. This CDR3 spans 13 amino acids. CDR3 in amino acids: CASSPSGNQPQHF. The CDR3 region has the DNA TGTGCCAGCTCACCGAGCGGCAATCAGCCCCAGCATTTT.

V gene TRBV27 combines with J gene TRBJ2-1; 12 positions match TRBD2. V shed 2 bases and J 2 bases; nucleotides not matched to a gene: 4. Germline V gives CDR1 MNHEY, CDR2 SMNVEV (reference sequence). The CDR3 covers 17 residues. The CDR3: CASSLNGLAGTYNEQFF. The CDR3 DNA reads TGTGCCAGCAGTTTAAATGGACTAGCGGGGACCTACAATGAGCAGTTCTTC.

This clone counts as medium-sized. CDR3 sequence (DNA): TGCGCCAGCAGCGCGGTTGCCTCGAGACTTCTCAGCAATAGCTACACCTTC. Translating it yields CASSAVASRLLSNSYTF. The chain couples TRBV5-1 to TRBJ1-2; D call uncertain. The germline CDR1 and CDR2 sequences are SGHRS and YFSETQ. V was shortened by 4 bases and J by 9 bases, with 28 bases between the two germline ends. This CDR3 comprises 17 residues.

The chain uses TRBV6-2 or TRBV6-3 and TRBJ1-2; D call uncertain. V was clipped by 2 bases and J by 5 bases, with 15 bases between them. Germline CDR1 reads MNHEY; CDR2 reads SVGEGT. The CDR3 extends over 15 amino acids. The CDR3 spells CASSYMGMVLYGYTF. The CDR3 coding sequence is TGTGCCAGCAGTTACATGGGCATGGTGTTGTATGGCTACACCTTC.

This clone was detected a few times. CDR3 DNA: TGTGCCAGCAGCTCCCGGGACAGACTCACAGATACGCAGTATTTT. This gives the protein CASSSRDRLTDTQYF. The J gene is TRBJ2-3, the V gene TRBV7-2, with 7 bases matching TRBD1. V lost 4 bases, J lost 2 bases, and 6 bases stayed unmatched. The germline CDR1 and CDR2 sequences are SGHTA and FQGNSA. This CDR3 has 15 amino acids.

The V gene is TRBV29-1, the J gene TRBJ2-5, with D unclear. V lost 0 bases, J lost 2 bases, and 10 bases lay in between. The germline gives CDR1 SQVTM, CDR2 ANQGSEA. The length of the CDR3 is 14 residues. The CDR3 loop is CSVEDLQRQETQYF. Here the CDR3 DNA reads TGCAGCGTTGAAGATCTGCAGCGACAAGAGACCCAGTACTTC. Filled out from reference TRBV29-1 and TRBJ2-5, the complete variable domain reads SAVISQKPSRDICQRGTSLTIQCQVDSQVTMMFWYRQQPGQSLTLIATANQGSEATYESGFVIDKFPISRPNLTFSTLTVSNMSPEDSSIYLCSVEDLQRQETQYFGPGTRLLVL.

The chain has TRBV25-1 and TRBJ1-6; TRBD1 is a possible D gene (5 bases). CDR3 length: 15 amino acids. Trimming cost V 1 base and J 7 bases, with 11 bases left between them. Germline assignment: CDR1 MGHDK and CDR2 SYGVNS. The CDR3 is CASSEWGPANSPLHF. In DNA, the CDR3 is TGTGCCAGCAGTGAATGGGGCCCGGCAAATTCACCCCTCCACTTT.

CDR3 nucleotides: TGTGCCGCCACTAGCGGGATGTCCGGGGAGCTGTTTTTT. Its protein is CAATSGMSGELFF. The J gene is TRBJ2-2, the V gene TRBV28, with 10 bases aligning to TRBD2. The CDR3 runs 13 residues. The V gene end was trimmed by 11 bases and the J gene end by 6 bases; junction bases not matched to a gene: 6. CDR1 and CDR2 (germline): MDHEN, SYDVKM.

In this sample, this clone turned up a few times. This chain joins TRBV28 and TRBJ2-3, with 11 positions matching TRBD2. The V and J ends lost 4 bases and 5 bases, in that order; junction bases with no gene match: 5. The CDR3 extends over 15 amino acids. Per the germline V gene, CDR1 is MDHEN and CDR2 is SYDVKM. DNA of the CDR3: TGTGCCAGCAGTTCCACTAGCGGGAGTATAGATACGCAGTATTTT. This encodes CASSSTSGSIDTQYF.

The chain couples TRBV6-1 to TRBJ2-1; 12 bases are shared with TRBD2. Germline CDR1 is MNHNS and CDR2 is SASEGT. V shed 2 bases, J shed 7 bases, and the junction held 6 bases outside the gene matches. This CDR3 is built from 16 residues. CDR3 region: CASSETLGTSGNEQFF. CDR3 nucleotides: TGTGCCAGCAGTGAAACTCTGGGGACTAGCGGGAATGAGCAGTTCTTC.

The rearrangement joins TRBV6-5 to TRBJ2-3, with 12 bases aligning to TRBD1. The CDR3 contains 15 residues. The germline CDR1 and CDR2 sequences are MNHEY and SVGAGI. V was pared by 8 bases and J by 4 bases, with 7 bases of the junction left unmatched. CDR3 protein: CASETGTGGSDTQYF. CDR3 bases: TGTGCCAGCGAGACCGGGACAGGGGGCTCAGATACGCAGTATTTT.

The V call is TRBV13, the J call TRBJ2-3; 9 nucleotides line up with TRBD2. Looked up from germline, CDR1 is PRHDT and CDR2 is FYEKMQ (reference sequence). Trimming took 2 bases from V and 5 from J; bases not matched to a gene: 8. The CDR3 runs 16 residues. The CDR3 here is CASSLLGGRAKDTQYF. Written as DNA, the CDR3 is TGTGCCAGCAGCTTACTGGGCGGGAGGGCCAAAGATACGCAGTATTTT.

The chain uses TRBV27 and TRBJ2-1, with 12 bases aligning to TRBD2. Trimming cost V 5 bases and J 10 bases; bases outside gene matches: 12. Per the germline V gene, CDR1 is MNHEY and CDR2 is SMNVEV (reference sequence). CDR3 length: 16 residues. CDR3 loop: CASSPWTSGEMGEQFF. The CDR3 DNA reads as TGTGCCAGCAGTCCATGGACTAGCGGGGAAATGGGGGAGCAGTTCTTC.

V and J are TRBV24-1 and TRBJ2-1, with 7 bases lining up with TRBD2. V was clipped by 5 bases and J by 0 bases; unmatched bases: 3. Germline values: CDR1 KGHDR, CDR2 SFDVKD. CDR3 length equals 15 residues. CDR3 DNA: TGTGCCACCAGTGGGGGGGGAAGCTCCTACAATGAGCAGTTCTTC. Protein product: CATSGGGSSYNEQFF.

The chain joins TRBV5-1 to TRBJ1-3, with D possibly TRBD1 on 5 matching bases. V was trimmed by 1 base and J by 1 base, leaving 9 bases between them. The CDR3 sequence is 15 residues long. The germline V gene has CDR1 SGHRS and CDR2 YFSETQ. CDR3: CASSLLGGSGNTIYF. In DNA, the CDR3 is TGCGCCAGCAGCTTGTTGGGGGGATCTGGAAACACCATATATTTT.

The V call is TRBV27, the J call TRBJ2-7, with a possible D match to TRBD2 (5 bases). CDR3 length equals 13 residues. The V and J ends lost 5 bases and 2 bases respectively, with 10 bases between them. The germline V gene encodes CDR1 MNHEY and CDR2 SMNVEV (reference sequence). The DNA of the CDR3 is TGTGCCAGCAGTCCCCTGCGGGCCTACGAGCAGTACTTC. Translating gives CASSPLRAYEQYF.

CDR3 amino acids: CASKLGQGGTGELFF. CDR3 in DNA: TGTGCCAGCAAGTTAGGACAGGGGGGCACCGGGGAGCTGTTTTTT. This chain uses TRBV2 with TRBJ2-2; 10 bases align to TRBD1. Germline trimming cut 7 bases from V and 4 bases from J; bases unmatched to any gene: 6. This CDR3 has 15 amino acids. Looked up from germline, CDR1 is SNHLY and CDR2 is FYNNEI. The full variable domain, rest sourced from reference TRBV2 and TRBJ2-2, is EPEVTQTPSHQVTQMGQEVILRCVPISNHLYFYWYRQILGQKVEFLVSFYNNEISEKSEIFDDQFSVERPDGSNFTLKIRSTKLEDSAMYFCASKLGQGGTGELFFGEGSRLTVL.

The rearrangement links TRBV7-2 to TRBJ1-2; a weak D match, TRBD1 (6 bases). The CDR3 consists of 14 residues. CDR1 and CDR2 from the germline V gene are SGHTA and FQGNSA. V gave up 7 bases and J gave up 0 bases, with 12 bases separating them. CDR3: CASTGTTSNYGYTF. The CDR3 DNA reads TGTGCCAGCACCGGGACAACCTCTAACTATGGCTACACCTTC.

V and J are TRBV28 and TRBJ1-1; 7 nucleotides agree with TRBD1. Trimming took 4 bases from V and 5 from J; bases not matched to a gene: 7. CDR1 and CDR2 (germline): MDHEN, SYDVKM. The CDR3 length is 14 residues. Written as DNA, the CDR3 is TGTGCCAGCAGTTCCCCAGGGGGGTGGACTGAAGCTTTCTTT. Protein: CASSSPGGWTEAFF. Combining the CDR3 with reference TRBV28 and TRBJ1-1 gives the whole variable domain DVKVTQSSRYLVKRTGEKVFLECVQDMDHENMFWYRQDPGLGLRLIYFSYDVKMKEKGDIPEGYSVSREKKERFSLILESASTNQTSMYLCASSSPGGWTEAFFGQGTRLTVV.

The V gene is TRBV7-2, the J gene TRBJ2-7; 9 positions match TRBD1. Germline CDR1 SGHTA, CDR2 FQGNSA. The V and J ends lost 5 bases and 3 bases, in that order; junction bases with no gene match: 5. There are 14 residues in the CDR3. CDR3 nucleotide sequence: TGTGCCAGCAGCAGACCGGGACAGGGCTACGAGCAGTACTTC. Residues: CASSRPGQGYEQYF.